This T cell receptor (beta chain) was obtained from a study of beta chain features in type 1 diabetes. Reverse transcribing all isolated RNA meant expressed TCRB transcripts were sequenced. Profiled with immunoSEQ multiplex PCR; TCRdb holds only in-frame clones, not every one. The profile covers about 110,000 clones, with less than 40% appearing a single time and approximately 0.065% taken by the ten largest. Each donor gave one heparinised blood draw averaging about 110 mL. Germline CDR1 and CDR2: MGHRA and YSYEKL. The CDR3 covers 17 residues. V lost 1 base to trimming and J lost 6 bases; unmatched junction nucleotides: 7.

V usage is TRBV4-1 and J usage is TRBJ2-1, with TRBD2 matching 12 bases. The material sequenced was stem cell memory CD4+ T cells from blood. This sequence originates from a woman younger than 30 in good health. The CDR3 DNA reads as TGCGCCAGCAGCCAAGCCCCGGGACTAGCGGGCCCCAATGAGCAGTTCTTC. Amino acid sequence: CASSQAPGLAGPNEQFF.